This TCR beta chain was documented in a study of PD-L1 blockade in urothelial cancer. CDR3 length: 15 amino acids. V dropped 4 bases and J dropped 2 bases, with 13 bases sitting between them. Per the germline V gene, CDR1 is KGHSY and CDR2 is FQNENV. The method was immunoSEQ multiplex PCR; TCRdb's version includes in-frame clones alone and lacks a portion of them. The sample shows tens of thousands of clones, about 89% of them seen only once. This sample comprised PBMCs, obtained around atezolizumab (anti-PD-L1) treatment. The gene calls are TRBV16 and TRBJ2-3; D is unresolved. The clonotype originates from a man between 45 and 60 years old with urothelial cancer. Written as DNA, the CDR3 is TGTGCCAGCAGCCCCCCCAGGCGCCCCACAGATACGCAGTATTTT. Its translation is CASSPPRRPTDTQYF.